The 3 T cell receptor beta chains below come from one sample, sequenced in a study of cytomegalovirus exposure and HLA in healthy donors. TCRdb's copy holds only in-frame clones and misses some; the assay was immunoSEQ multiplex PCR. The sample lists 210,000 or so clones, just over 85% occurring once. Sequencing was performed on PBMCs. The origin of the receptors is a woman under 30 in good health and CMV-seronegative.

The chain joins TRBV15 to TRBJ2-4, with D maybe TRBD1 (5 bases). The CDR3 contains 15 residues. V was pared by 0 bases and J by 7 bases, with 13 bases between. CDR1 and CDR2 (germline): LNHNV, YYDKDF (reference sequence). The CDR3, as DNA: TGTGCCACCAGCAGAGATCGTAAAGGGGTGAACATTCAGTACTTC. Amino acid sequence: CATSRDRKGVNIQYF.

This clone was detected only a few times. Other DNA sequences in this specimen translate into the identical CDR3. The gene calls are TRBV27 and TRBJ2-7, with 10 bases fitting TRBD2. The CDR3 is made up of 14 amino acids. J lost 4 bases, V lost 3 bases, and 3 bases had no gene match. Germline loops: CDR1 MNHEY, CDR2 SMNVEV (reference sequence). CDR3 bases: TGTGCCAGCAGTTTCAAAGCGGGAGGGTACGAGCAGTACTTC. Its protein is CASSFKAGGYEQYF.

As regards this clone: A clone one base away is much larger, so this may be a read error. Here the CDR3 DNA reads TGCGCCAGCAGCTTGCAGGGACTAGCGGGAGTAGATACGCAGTATTTT. Its translation is CASSLQGLAGVDTQYF. The chain carries TRBV5-1 and TRBJ2-3; the match to TRBD2 covers 14 bases. The V gene end was trimmed by 1 base and the J gene end by 5 bases; junction bases not matched to a gene: 3. The germline CDR1 and CDR2 sequences are SGHRS and YFSETQ. The CDR3 loop spans 16 amino acids.